These 24 T cell receptor beta chains originate from one sample sequenced in a study of shared clonotypes between healthy human individuals. TCRdb's table, derived via immunoSEQ multiplex PCR, lists solely in-frame clones and lacks some. The table has 2 million to 2.5 million clones, 90% to 95% seen once. The sequencing input was naive CD4+ T cells from PBMCs. Subset meaning: CD45RA+ positively selected. Receptors were obtained from a man younger than 35 in good health. Some clones in this sample may be carry-over from other donors' samples.

The V call is TRBV28, the J call TRBJ2-1, with 11 nucleotides matching TRBD1. The CDR3 runs to 16 residues. CDR1 and CDR2 from the germline V gene are MDHEN and SYDVKM. Trimming cost V 4 bases and J 3 bases; bases outside gene matches: 5. The CDR3: CASSYPGTGGYNEQFF. The DNA for the CDR3 is TGTGCCAGCAGTTATCCCGGGACAGGGGGCTACAATGAGCAGTTCTTC.

DNA for the CDR3: TGCGCCAGCAGCTTGCATGGGGAGAACACTGAAGCTTTCTTT. This encodes CASSLHGENTEAFF. The rearrangement joins TRBV5-1 to TRBJ1-1; D is unclear. Germline values: CDR1 SGHRS, CDR2 YFSETQ. The CDR3 is made up of 14 amino acids. V lost 1 base, J lost 1 base, and 8 bases lay in between.

The rearrangement joins TRBV10-3 to TRBJ1-1; 9 bases fit TRBD1. With V trimmed by 5 bases and J by 5 bases, 15 bases remained unmatched. Germline V gives CDR1 ENHRY, CDR2 SYGVKD. This CDR3 has 17 residues. CDR3 DNA sequence: TGTGCCATCAGTCAAGTAAAATCCGGGACAGGGTGGACTGAAGCTTTCTTT. Protein product: CAISQVKSGTGWTEAFF.

The chain is built from TRBV29-1 and TRBJ2-3; 9 bases match TRBD2. Germline V gene sequence: CDR1 SQVTM, CDR2 ANQGSEA. V was pared by 5 bases and J by 2 bases, with 8 bases of the junction left unmatched. The CDR3 is 15 residues long. CDR3 sequence reads: CSVPSTSGYTDTQYF. In DNA, the CDR3 is TGCAGCGTTCCCTCGACTAGCGGCTACACAGATACGCAGTATTTT.

The chain recombines TRBV11-2 with TRBJ2-7; TRBD2 matches at 7 bases. The V segment lost 8 bases and the J segment 3 bases; nucleotides outside the gene matches: 4. Germline CDR1 SGHAT, CDR2 FQNNGV. This CDR3 is 12 amino acids long. The CDR3 is CASAGEGYEQYF. The CDR3 nucleotides read TGTGCCAGCGCCGGGGAGGGCTACGAGCAGTACTTC.

The chain recombines TRBV2 with TRBJ1-3, with D perhaps TRBD1 (6 bases). The length of the CDR3 is 16 residues. The germline V gene has CDR1 SNHLY and CDR2 FYNNEI. V gave up 7 bases and J gave up 0 bases, with 16 bases separating them. CDR3 nucleotide sequence: TGTGCCAGCACCCAGCAGGGGACCGTCTCTGGAAACACCATATATTTT. Its translation is CASTQQGTVSGNTIYF. The full variable domain, its missing parts supplied by reference TRBV2 and TRBJ1-3, is EPEVTQTPSHQVTQMGQEVILRCVPISNHLYFYWYRQILGQKVEFLVSFYNNEISEKSEIFDDQFSVERPDGSNFTLKIRSTKLEDSAMYFCASTQQGTVSGNTIYFGEGSWLTVV.

This chain joins TRBV5-6 and TRBJ1-2; unclear D gene. From germline, CDR1 is SGHDT and CDR2 YYEEEE. The CDR3 is 11 amino acids. The V gene lost 6 bases and the J gene lost 7 bases, with 10 bases spanning the gap. This chain's CDR3 is CASTVKGGYTF. As DNA, the CDR3 is TGTGCCAGCACCGTGAAGGGTGGCTACACCTTC.

This chain joins TRBV5-4 and TRBJ1-3; D is perhaps TRBD1 (5 bases). Germline V gene lookup returns CDR1 SGHNT and CDR2 YYREEE (reference sequence). V was clipped by 0 bases and J by 4 bases, with 11 bases between them. The CDR3 totals 15 residues. The CDR3 sequence: CASSLGAGPGNTIYF. CDR3 bases: TGTGCCAGCAGCTTGGGAGCAGGGCCAGGAAACACCATATATTTT.

The chain joins TRBV28 to TRBJ2-3; D is possibly TRBD2 (6 bases). V was trimmed by 4 bases and J by 5 bases, leaving 13 bases between them. CDR3 length equals 14 residues. Germline CDR1 is MDHEN and CDR2 is SYDVKM. CDR3 in DNA: TGTGCCAGCAGTTGGGACTTTGGAAGAGATACGCAGTATTTT. Its translation: CASSWDFGRDTQYF.

In this sample, this clone turned up a few times. This chain links TRBV9 with TRBJ2-1, with D uncertain. Per the germline V gene, CDR1 is SGDLS and CDR2 is YYNGEE. Deletions cut 0 bases from V and 3 bases from J, with 10 bases between. This CDR3 spans 15 amino acids. CDR3 DNA: TGTGCCAGCAGCGTAGCGGCGTATGACTACAATGAGCAGTTCTTC. This translates into CASSVAAYDYNEQFF.

The chain recombines TRBV27 with TRBJ2-3; no definite D call. Trimming left V 9 bases short and J 5 bases short, with 18 bases between. Germline-derived CDR1 and CDR2 are MNHEY and SMNVEV (reference sequence). CDR3 length: 14 amino acids. The CDR3 loop is CASKFNSPGDTQYF. The CDR3 region has the DNA TGTGCCAGTAAGTTTAACTCTCCGGGAGATACGCAGTATTTT.

The chain combines TRBV4-1 with TRBJ2-4, with D perhaps TRBD2 (5 bases). Trimming took 3 bases from V and 3 from J, leaving 12 bases between them. This CDR3 has 15 residues. The germline V gene encodes CDR1 MGHRA and CDR2 YSYEKL. The CDR3 is CASSHMDRDKNIQYF. The CDR3 bases are TGCGCCAGCAGCCACATGGACCGGGACAAAAACATTCAGTACTTC.

Points on this clone: Other DNA sequences in this sample translate to the same CDR3. The chain uses TRBV7-2 and TRBJ1-5, with 7 bases lining up with TRBD1. The CDR3 sequence is 15 residues long. Looked up from germline, CDR1 is SGHTA and CDR2 is FQGNSA. V gave up 1 base and J gave up 3 bases; unmatched junction bases: 3. The CDR3 region has the DNA TGTGCCAGCAGCTTAGTGACAGGGTCCAATCAGCCCCAGCATTTT. It translates to CASSLVTGSNQPQHF.

CDR3 coding DNA: TGCAGCGTTGAAGAGGACACTTACAATGAGCAGTTCTTC. Its translation is CSVEEDTYNEQFF. This sequence joins TRBV29-1 and TRBJ2-1; the D gene is possibly TRBD1 (5 bases). Trimming took 0 bases from V and 4 from J, leaving 7 bases between them. CDR3 size: 13 residues. Germline V gene sequence: CDR1 SQVTM, CDR2 ANQGSEA.

This chain uses TRBV7-3 with TRBJ1-2; 7 positions match TRBD1. From germline, CDR1 is SGHTA and CDR2 FQGTGA. The J segment lost 8 bases and the V segment lost 5 bases, leaving 11 bases of the junction unmatched. CDR3 length: 14 amino acids. Written as DNA, the CDR3 is TGTGCCAGCAGCACTCAGGGACAGACGGGCGGCTACACCTTC. Protein: CASSTQGQTGGYTF.

This clone has more than one count but fewer than ten. The chain joins TRBV7-3 to TRBJ1-1; D remains unclear. V was clipped by 5 bases and J by 2 bases, with 9 bases between them. Germline V gives CDR1 SGHTA, CDR2 FQGTGA. The CDR3 has 13 amino acids. In DNA form, the CDR3 reads TGTGCCAGCAGCAACCAATATAACACTGAAGCTTTCTTT. Translation gives CASSNQYNTEAFF.

This clone occurred a few times. The V and J genes are TRBV28 and TRBJ1-5; TRBD1 matches at 9 bases. CDR3 length: 16 residues. Trimming at V came to 6 bases and at J to 4 bases, leaving 10 bases not matched to a gene. Germline V gene data show CDR1 as MDHEN and CDR2 as SYDVKM. The chain's CDR3 is CASSSPGQGDNQPQHF. The CDR3 bases are TGTGCCAGCAGCTCTCCGGGACAGGGAGATAATCAGCCCCAGCATTTT.

This clone has just one count. Other DNA sequences in this specimen translate into the identical CDR3. The chain recombines TRBV30 with TRBJ2-2, with D unclear. There are 11 residues in the CDR3. CDR1 is GTSNPN and CDR2 is SVGIG in the germline V gene (reference sequence). V gave up 5 bases and J gave up 5 bases, with 6 bases separating them. In DNA form, the CDR3 reads TGTGCCTGGGGGCGGACCGGGGAGCTGTTTTTT. Protein product: CAWGRTGELFF.

The J gene is TRBJ2-7, the V gene TRBV7-9; 7 nucleotides line up with TRBD1. CDR1 SEHNR and CDR2 FQNEAQ come from the germline V gene (reference sequence). The CDR3 length is 14 residues. After removal of 10 bases from V and 6 bases from J, the junction contained 15 bases not matched to a gene. CDR3 bases: TGTGCCACCCAAACGGGACAGTCTTTTGGCGAGCAGTACTTC. Its translation is CATQTGQSFGEQYF.

The rearrangement uses TRBV4-2 and TRBJ1-2; D may be TRBD1 (6 bases). Trimming stripped 1 base from V and 4 bases from J, with 10 bases between. The CDR3 extends over 14 amino acids. CDR1 and CDR2 from the germline V gene are LGHNA and YNFKEQ. The CDR3 nucleotides read TGTGCCAGCAGCCAAGGAGGGACAAGCTATGGCTACACCTTC. Amino acid sequence: CASSQGGTSYGYTF.

CDR3 nucleotides: TGTGCCAGCAGCTTTGGACTTGGAAACACCATATATTTT. Amino acids: CASSFGLGNTIYF. J is TRBJ1-3 and V is TRBV7-9; D call uncertain. This CDR3 contains 13 residues. Germline CDR1 SEHNR, CDR2 FQNEAQ (reference sequence). The germline V and J ends were trimmed by 3 bases and 3 bases, with 6 bases remaining between them.

This clone is a singleton in its sample. J is TRBJ2-7 and V is TRBV28; weak D call: TRBD2 (7 bases). The V and J ends lost 2 bases and 7 bases respectively, with 15 bases between them. This CDR3 has 14 amino acids. Looked up from germline, CDR1 is MDHEN and CDR2 is SYDVKM. DNA for the CDR3: TGTGCCAGCAGTTTAGGGGGGGCCCTGGGAGAGCAGTACTTC. Its protein is CASSLGGALGEQYF.

The gene calls are TRBV4-3 and TRBJ2-3, with 9 bases aligning to TRBD2. The CDR3 has 20 amino acids. Trimming removed 0 bases from V and 6 bases from J; junction bases left unmatched: 19. Germline assignment: CDR1 LGHNA and CDR2 YSLEER. CDR3 residues: CASSQERVGVLAGLADTQYF. The CDR3 nucleotides read TGCGCCAGCAGCCAAGAGCGCGTGGGGGTTCTAGCGGGACTTGCTGATACGCAGTATTTT.

This rearrangement joins TRBV6-5 to TRBJ2-6, with D possibly being TRBD2 (5 bases). The CDR3 runs 15 residues. In germline, CDR1 is MNHEY, CDR2 SVGAGI. V was pared by 6 bases and J by 2 bases, with 11 bases between. In DNA form, the CDR3 reads TGTGCCAGCAGCCGGGGAACCACTGGGGCCAACGTCCTGACTTTC. Translated: CASSRGTTGANVLTF.